The rows below give T cell receptor beta chains drawn from one sample of a study of shared clonotypes between healthy human individuals. Measured with immunoSEQ multiplex PCR; TCRdb has only the in-frame clones, and not every one. The data contain approximately 640,000 clones, 72% of them singletons. Sequencing input: memory CD4+ T cells sorted from blood. The receptors derive from a woman in her thirties in good health. The CDR3 runs from the conserved cysteine through the conserved F or W. A D gene is named only where the DNA matches it firmly. Clone size is given for some rows only: seen once, a few or many times, or a class if the clone is expanded.

cdr3_length d_call j_call clone_size v_call cdr3_aa cdr3_nt
19 TRBD1 TRBJ2-3 NA TRBV7-2 CASSQSTGRGQGATDTQYF TGTGCCAGCAGCCAATCCACCGGTCGAGGACAGGGGGCAACAGATACGCAGTATTTT
15 TRBD2 TRBJ2-1 NA TRBV9 CASSILGLAANEQFF TGTGCCAGCAGTATCTTGGGACTAGCGGCGAATGAGCAGTTCTTC
19 TRBD2 TRBJ2-5 NA TRBV7-8 CASSKSGLAGVDVGETQYF TGTGCCAGCAGCAAGTCGGGACTAGCGGGAGTAGACGTCGGAGAGACCCAGTACTTC
14 NA TRBJ2-5 once TRBV7-3 CASSPYGMRETQYF TGTGCCAGCAGCCCCTATGGGATGCGGGAGACCCAGTACTTC
15 NA TRBJ1-4 NA TRBV6-1 CASTSFSQGGEKLFF TGTGCCAGCACCAGCTTTAGTCAGGGCGGTGAAAAACTGTTTTTT
14 NA TRBJ2-7 NA TRBV2 CASRAGTNSYEQYF TGTGCCAGCAGAGCTGGCACGAACTCCTACGAGCAGTACTTC
14 TRBD2 TRBJ2-7 NA TRBV29-1 CSVTSGGRSYEQYF TGCAGCGTGACTAGCGGGGGAAGATCCTACGAGCAGTACTTC
13 NA TRBJ1-5 NA TRBV2 CASSTDNNQPQHF TGTGCCAGCAGTACGGACAATAATCAGCCCCAGCATTTT
18 TRBD2 TRBJ2-3 NA TRBV30 CAWSTNAGLAGGSDTQYF TGTGCCTGGAGTACAAACGCGGGACTAGCGGGAGGATCAGATACGCAGTATTTT
12 NA TRBJ1-5 NA TRBV5-1 CASDGPNQPQHF TGCGCCAGCGACGGACCCAATCAGCCCCAGCATTTT
15 NA TRBJ1-5 NA TRBV5-1 CASSLGTREEQPQHF TGCGCCAGCAGCTTGGGTACACGGGAGGAACAGCCCCAGCATTTT
15 TRBD1 TRBJ1-4 NA TRBV30 CAWRVSGTGVEKLFF TGTGCCTGGAGGGTCTCCGGGACAGGGGTTGAAAAACTGTTTTTT
15 TRBD1 TRBJ1-1 many TRBV27 CASSFSTGLITEAFF TGTGCCAGCAGTTTCTCGACAGGGTTGATCACTGAAGCTTTCTTT
13 NA TRBJ1-1 NA TRBV7-9 CASSLLGGTEAFF TGTGCCAGCAGCTTACTGGGAGGAACTGAAGCTTTCTTT
15 TRBD2 TRBJ2-4 NA TRBV7-9 CASSLARAGGNIQYF TGTGCCAGCAGCTTAGCGCGGGCGGGAGGAAACATTCAGTACTTC
15 NA TRBJ1-5 NA TRBV27 CASSLRGGGFQPQHF TGTGCCAGCAGTTTAAGAGGGGGGGGTTTTCAGCCCCAGCATTTT
15 NA TRBJ2-1 NA TRBV2 CASREQVVSYNEQFF TGTGCCAGCAGGGAGCAGGTCGTCTCCTACAATGAGCAGTTCTTC
14 TRBD1 TRBJ1-1 many TRBV28 CASRPGGWDTEAFF TGTGCCAGCAGACCAGGGGGGTGGGACACTGAAGCTTTCTTT
17 NA TRBJ1-1 NA TRBV12-2 CASRLVGGSPKNTEAFF TGTGCAAGTCGCTTAGTCGGGGGTTCCCCCAAGAACACTGAAGCTTTCTTT
17 TRBD2 TRBJ2-1 NA TRBV19 CASKGLAGVGVNNEQFF TGTGCCAGTAAGGGACTAGCGGGAGTGGGGGTTAACAATGAGCAGTTCTTC
16 TRBD1 TRBJ2-2 NA TRBV7-3 CASSPTGTANTGELFF TGTGCCAGCAGCCCGACCGGGACAGCGAACACCGGGGAGCTGTTTTTT
15 TRBD1 TRBJ2-1 NA TRBV5-1 CASSSPEGQPRRQFF TGCGCCAGCAGCTCGCCAGAGGGACAGCCCAGGCGGCAGTTCTTC
14 NA TRBJ1-2 NA TRBV5-6 CASSSKLANYGYTF TGTGCCAGCAGCTCGAAACTAGCTAACTATGGCTACACCTTC
12 NA TRBJ2-6 NA TRBV29-1 CSAASGANVLTF TGCAGCGCCGCCTCTGGGGCCAACGTCCTGACTTTC
15 NA TRBJ2-1 NA TRBV2 CASSEEGRSLNEQFF TGTGCCAGCAGTGAGGAGGGTAGATCGCTCAATGAGCAGTTCTTC
16 NA TRBJ1-5 few TRBV19 CASSLGRSNSNQPQHF TGTGCCAGTAGTTTGGGACGGTCAAATAGCAATCAGCCCCAGCATTTT
15 NA TRBJ2-1 NA TRBV2 CASGFTALSYNEQFF TGTGCCAGTGGATTCACTGCGCTCTCCTACAATGAGCAGTTCTTC
12 NA TRBJ1-5 NA TRBV19 CASSLFDQPQHF TGTGCCAGTAGTCTATTCGATCAGCCCCAGCATTTT
16 TRBD2 TRBJ2-1 NA TRBV5-4 CASSPGLAGGGNEQFF TGTGCCAGCAGCCCGGGACTAGCGGGAGGGGGAAATGAGCAGTTCTTC
19 TRBD2 TRBJ2-3 NA TRBV6-1 CASSEAQHLAGGSTDTQYF TGTGCCAGCAGTGAAGCGCAACACTTGGCGGGAGGGAGCACAGATACGCAGTATTTT
14 TRBD1 TRBJ2-7 NA TRBV19 CASSFDRVAGEQYF TGTGCCAGTAGCTTCGACAGGGTAGCCGGCGAGCAGTACTTC
16 TRBD1 TRBJ2-4 NA TRBV2 CASSGTGTLAKNIQYF TGTGCCAGCAGTGGGACAGGGACTCTGGCCAAAAACATTCAGTACTTC
11 TRBD1 TRBJ2-1 NA TRBV20-1 CSAAGGNEQFF TGCAGTGCTGCAGGGGGAAATGAGCAGTTCTTC
17 TRBD1 TRBJ2-5 NA TRBV5-1 CASSPNLGTGGSETQYF TGCGCCAGCAGCCCAAACCTCGGGACAGGGGGCTCGGAGACCCAGTACTTC
15 TRBD2 TRBJ2-1 once TRBV19 CASRGVSGGPYEQFF TGTGCCAGTAGGGGGGTATCGGGAGGGCCTTATGAGCAGTTCTTC
16 NA TRBJ2-5 NA TRBV5-1 CASSQGWAGSFETQYF TGCGCCAGCAGCCAAGGGTGGGCAGGGAGTTTCGAGACCCAGTACTTC
14 NA TRBJ2-4 NA TRBV30 CAFTTRTALNIQYF TGTGCCTTCACAACCCGGACAGCTTTAAACATTCAGTACTTC
15 NA TRBJ2-7 NA TRBV7-2 CASSLGDRLASEQYF TGTGCCAGCAGCTTGGGTGATCGTTTGGCTAGCGAGCAGTACTTC
12 NA TRBJ1-5 NA TRBV6-1 CASSEAGGIWHF TGTGCCAGCAGTGAAGCGGGGGGGATCTGGCATTTT
15 NA TRBJ2-7 NA TRBV19 CASSQSGVVSYEQYF TGTGCCAGTAGTCAGAGTGGGGTAGTCTCCTACGAGCAGTACTTC
14 NA TRBJ1-5 NA TRBV6-6 CASSPSGGPQPQHF TGTGCCAGCAGCCCCTCCGGGGGGCCTCAGCCCCAGCATTTT
16 TRBD2 TRBJ2-5 NA TRBV18 CASSLGTSGSLETQYF TGTGCCAGCTCACTTGGGACTAGCGGGAGCTTAGAGACCCAGTACTTC
15 TRBD2 TRBJ2-3 NA TRBV28 CASSLSGGGTDTQYF TGTGCCAGCAGTTTGAGCGGGGGAGGCACAGATACGCAGTATTTT
16 TRBD2 TRBJ2-3 NA TRBV5-1 CASRAGLAGSTDTQYF TGCGCCAGCAGGGCGGGACTAGCGGGGAGCACAGATACGCAGTATTTT
17 NA TRBJ2-2 NA TRBV9 CASSVGGGRTNTGELFF TGTGCCAGCAGCGTAGGTGGGGGCCGAACGAACACCGGGGAGCTGTTTTTT
14 NA TRBJ1-1 NA TRBV5-6 CASSALGRNTEAFF TGTGCCAGCAGCGCCCTGGGGAGGAACACTGAAGCTTTCTTT
15 NA TRBJ2-7 NA TRBV6-5 CASSYQGGKAYEQYF TGTGCCAGCAGTTACCAGGGCGGGAAGGCCTACGAGCAGTACTTC
16 NA TRBJ2-2 NA TRBV27 CASSKRIGGDTGELFF TGTGCCAGCAGTAAAAGGATAGGGGGAGACACCGGGGAGCTGTTTTTT
14 NA TRBJ2-5 NA TRBV7-6 CASSLGNNQETQYF TGTGCCAGCAGCTTAGGGAACAACCAAGAGACCCAGTACTTC